This T cell receptor beta chain was sequenced in a study of shared clonotypes between healthy human individuals. Study in general: Per donor, three plates held CD4 naive cells, three held CD4 memory, two held CD8 naive and one held CD8 memory.

Using approximately 190 ng DNA, around 30,000 T cell genomes, the sorted-subset replicate PCRs were run. Repertoires were generated with immunoSEQ multiplex PCR, while TCRdb's copy carries only in-frame clones and drops some. The sample holds approximately 400,000 clones, 96% seen once. Regarding the study as a whole: With few donors, the genetic and exposure-history diversity represented was limited. Generation probability values for non-shared clonotypes were lower than those for clonotypes shared by all four donors.

Notes on this clone: The antigen remains undetermined.

The CDR3 runs to 14 residues. CDR1 and CDR2 from the germline V gene are SGDLS and YYNGEE. Trimming took off 3 bases at V and 2 bases at J, with 10 bases between the two ends. J is TRBJ2-3 and V is TRBV9; D may be TRBD2 (6 bases). Sequencing was carried out using memory CD8+ T cells sorted from blood. As to subset: CD45RO+ cells pooled with CCR7-negative TemRA cells. The TCR sequence derives from a man aged 25-40 years in good health. Here the CDR3 DNA reads TGTGCCAGCAGCGGGAGGGCCATCACAGATACGCAGTATTTT. This sequence encodes CASSGRAITDTQYF. The full variable domain, completed using reference TRBV9 and TRBJ2-3, is DSGVTQTPKHLITATGQRVTLRCSPRSGDLSVYWYQQSLDQGLQFLIQYYNGEERAKGNILERFSAQQFPDLHSELNLSSLELGDSALYFCASSGRAITDTQYFGPGTRLTVL.